These 16 T cell receptor beta chains were sequenced from one sample in a study of vaccination effects on CD4 cells after COVID-19. Generated by immunoSEQ multiplex PCR, the TCRdb table keeps only in-frame clones and is missing some. The sample contains nearly 45,000 clones, 72% of which appear only once. Their antigens remain unidentified. The authors isolated CD4+ T cells after about 10 days of culture. Two doses of either BNT162b2 or mRNA-1273 were given to each participant. Source: CD4+ T cells from PBMCs cultured without peptide, taken after COVID-19 vaccination. Every receptor here comes from a human donor who received a COVID-19 vaccine.

A single count supports this clone. The V gene is TRBV9, the J gene TRBJ1-6; D gene uncertain. The germline gives CDR1 SGDLS, CDR2 YYNGEE. The CDR3 spans 16 residues. Trimming removed 0 bases at V and 0 bases at J, with 7 bases between. For the CDR3, the DNA is TGTGCCAGCAGCGTAGCTGGCAGCTCCTATAATTCACCCCTCCACTTT. This translates into CASSVAGSSYNSPLHF. Using reference TRBV9 and TRBJ1-6 for the parts outside the CDR3, the full variable domain is DSGVTQTPKHLITATGQRVTLRCSPRSGDLSVYWYQQSLDQGLQFLIQYYNGEERAKGNILERFSAQQFPDLHSELNLSSLELGDSALYFCASSVAGSSYNSPLHFGNGTRLTVT.

The rearrangement links TRBV7-9 to TRBJ2-5; 11 bases are shared with TRBD2. The length of the CDR3 is 16 residues. CDR1 and CDR2 (germline): SEHNR, FQNEAQ (reference sequence). With 3 bases clipped from V and 5 bases from J, the junction kept 8 bases outside the gene matches. This chain's CDR3 is CASSLTSGEGRETQYF. The CDR3 DNA sequence: TGTGCCAGCAGCTTGACTAGCGGGGAGGGTCGGGAGACCCAGTACTTC.

The chain recombines TRBV12-5 with TRBJ2-3, with a weak D call TRBD2 (5 bases). Germline values: CDR1 LGHNT, CDR2 FRNRAP. This CDR3 has 12 amino acids. The V end was cut by 6 bases, the J end by 9 bases, with 13 bases between. The CDR3: CASGPEASTQYF. Here the CDR3 DNA reads TGTGCTAGTGGGCCCGAGGCTAGCACGCAGTATTTT.

The V and J genes are TRBV2 and TRBJ1-5; no firm D call. The CDR3 sequence is 14 residues long. Trimming removed 6 bases from V and 0 bases from J, with 9 bases in between. Per the germline V gene, CDR1 is SNHLY and CDR2 is FYNNEI. CDR3 loop: CASRGTYSNQPQHF. The CDR3 nucleotides read TGTGCCAGCAGGGGAACTTATAGCAATCAGCCCCAGCATTTT.

The chain links TRBV2 to TRBJ2-1; D is perhaps TRBD1 (5 bases). The CDR3 loop spans 12 amino acids. Trimming took off 6 bases at V and 9 bases at J, with 12 bases between the two ends. Per germline, CDR1 SNHLY and CDR2 FYNNEI. In DNA form, the CDR3 reads TGTGCCAGCAGGGACACAGATTCTGAGCAGTTCTTC. Protein: CASRDTDSEQFF.

This chain joins TRBV5-1 and TRBJ2-5; 10 bases agree with TRBD2. With 1 base clipped from V and 1 base from J, the junction kept 4 bases outside the gene matches. Germline-derived CDR1 and CDR2 are SGHRS and YFSETQ. The CDR3 extends over 16 amino acids. The CDR3 coding sequence is TGCGCCAGCAGCTTGTCGGCTAGCGGGGGCCAAGAGACCCAGTACTTC. This encodes CASSLSASGGQETQYF. Based on the CDR3 plus reference TRBV5-1 and TRBJ2-5, the full variable domain is KAGVTQTPRYLIKTRGQQVTLSCSPISGHRSVSWYQQTPGQGLQFLFEYFSETQRNKGNFPGRFSGRQFSNSRSEMNVSTLELGDSALYLCASSLSASGGQETQYFGPGTRLLVL.

The chain combines TRBV6-5 with TRBJ1-2; a possible D gene is TRBD1 (5 bases). Trimming left V 2 bases short and J 5 bases short, with 15 bases between. CDR1 is MNHEY, CDR2 SVGAGI, per germline. This CDR3 spans 15 amino acids. This CDR3 is CASSYGHNSLYGYTF. The CDR3, as DNA: TGTGCCAGCAGTTACGGACATAACTCTCTATATGGCTACACCTTC.

The chain is built from TRBV6-5 and TRBJ2-7, with D perhaps matching TRBD2 (6 bases). Trimming pared 5 bases from V and 2 bases from J, leaving 13 bases between. This CDR3 has 14 amino acids. The germline V gene encodes CDR1 MNHEY and CDR2 SVGAGI. The CDR3 is CASSPGPGAYEQYF. The CDR3 DNA sequence: TGTGCCAGCAGTCCCGGACCGGGAGCCTACGAGCAGTACTTC.

The chain couples TRBV5-1 to TRBJ2-5, with 14 bases lining up with TRBD2. With 3 bases clipped from V and 5 bases from J, the junction kept 6 bases outside the gene matches. CDR3 length: 16 residues. Germline-derived CDR1 and CDR2 are SGHRS and YFSETQ. The DNA of the CDR3 is TGCGCCAGCAGCTGGGGACTAGCGGGAGAGGAGGAGACCCAGTACTTC. It is translated as CASSWGLAGEEETQYF.

The rearrangement links TRBV6-6 to TRBJ1-1; D is unresolved. This CDR3 is built from 13 residues. Trimming left V 4 bases short and J 5 bases short, with 11 bases between. Germline CDR1 reads MNHNY; CDR2 reads SVGAGI (reference sequence). The CDR3 protein is CASSSPKVTEAFF. The CDR3, as DNA: TGTGCCAGCAGTTCTCCGAAGGTTACTGAAGCTTTCTTT.

This clone was observed a few times. This rearrangement joins TRBV4-1 to TRBJ2-7, with unresolved D. Germline CDR1 MGHRA, CDR2 YSYEKL. V lost 0 bases and J 2 bases, leaving 11 bases between the germline ends. CDR3 length equals 15 residues. CDR3 sequence: CASSQDERTPYEQYF. The CDR3 region has the DNA TGCGCCAGCAGCCAAGATGAAAGGACCCCCTACGAGCAGTACTTC.

A word on this clone: Other DNA sequences in the same sample also yield this CDR3. This sequence joins TRBV11-2 and TRBJ2-1, with 7 bases lining up with TRBD2. This CDR3 is 15 amino acids long. CDR1 and CDR2 (germline): SGHAT, FQNNGV. The ends lost 1 base at V and 2 bases at J; junction bases unmatched: 2. CDR3 in DNA: TGTGCCAGCAGCTTAGCGGGAGGCGCCTACAATGAGCAGTTCTTC. Translating it yields CASSLAGGAYNEQFF.

The chain carries TRBV19 and TRBJ2-3; TRBD2 aligns across 10 bases. Germline CDR1 is LNHDA and CDR2 is SQIVND (reference sequence). V was pared by 3 bases and J by 2 bases, with 8 bases of the junction left unmatched. The CDR3 totals 17 residues. In DNA, the CDR3 is TGTGCCAGTAGTATTACGGGCCTAGCGGGGGCCACAGATACGCAGTATTTT. Protein product: CASSITGLAGATDTQYF.

This clone was counted a single time. This sequence joins TRBV7-2 and TRBJ2-3, with 7 bases lining up with TRBD1. Germline lookup yields CDR1 SGHTA and CDR2 FQGNSA. Trimming cost V 6 bases and J 2 bases; bases outside gene matches: 8. This CDR3 is 15 amino acids long. The CDR3 region has the DNA TGTGCCAGCAGGTCCGGACAGGCCTACACAGATACGCAGTATTTT. It translates to CASRSGQAYTDTQYF.

This clone was seen more than once but under ten times. The chain couples TRBV7-9 to TRBJ1-2, with D unresolved. Germline V gene data show CDR1 as SEHNR and CDR2 as FQNEAQ (reference sequence). This CDR3 has 16 residues. Trimming took off 1 base at V and 4 bases at J, with 16 bases between the two ends. The DNA of the CDR3 is TGTGCCAGCAGCTTAGAGGTGACCCCAACCTTCTATGGCTACACCTTC. Its translation: CASSLEVTPTFYGYTF.

The gene calls are TRBV20-1 and TRBJ1-1, with 8 bases matching TRBD1. V gave up 3 bases and J gave up 7 bases; unmatched junction bases: 7. The CDR3 totals 13 residues. From germline, CDR1 is DFQATT and CDR2 SNEGSKA (reference sequence). CDR3: CSASLQGGIEAFF. The CDR3 nucleotides read TGCAGTGCTAGTCTACAGGGGGGGATTGAAGCTTTCTTT.